The T cell receptor beta chain described here comes from a study of T cell clones after liver transplantation. Study overall: Three of the eight recipients were HCV-positive; the rest had non-autoimmune, non-viral transplant indications. Blood was drawn pre-transplant, before withdrawal, and after full or failed withdrawal. Study results and limitations: Small, mixed patient groups and varying post-transplant times limit these conclusions.

Repertoires were generated with immunoSEQ multiplex PCR, while TCRdb's copy carries only in-frame clones and drops some. Seen here are around 120,000 clones, roughly nine tenths observed once, and the top ten hold approximately 0.84%. Sorting of unstimulated PBMCs yielded separate CD3+CD4+ and CD3+CD8+ fractions. V was trimmed by 3 bases and J by 1 base, leaving 12 bases between them. CDR3 length equals 15 residues. Looked up from germline, CDR1 is SGDLS and CDR2 is YYNGEE. Details on this clone: No antigen is known for it.

The rearrangement uses TRBV9 and TRBJ2-3, with D unclear. Sequenced here: CD4+ T cells from blood, sampled 12 months after liver transplant. The TCR sequence derives from a human patient who received a liver transplant. Some T cells may be transferred from the graft donor. For the CDR3, the DNA is TGTGCCAGCAGCGCAGCTCCCAGCCGCACAGATACGCAGTATTTT. The encoded protein is CASSAAPSRTDTQYF. Together with reference TRBV9 and TRBJ2-3, the CDR3 gives the full variable domain: DSGVTQTPKHLITATGQRVTLRCSPRSGDLSVYWYQQSLDQGLQFLIQYYNGEERAKGNILERFSAQQFPDLHSELNLSSLELGDSALYFCASSAAPSRTDTQYFGPGTRLTVL.